The present TCR beta chain was sequenced within a study of shared clonotypes between healthy human individuals. Positive CCR7 selection of CD45RO-negative cells yielded the naive CD8 cells, and terminally differentiated effector memory CD45RA+ cells were excluded. Sequencing used immunoSEQ multiplex PCR; TCRdb keeps in-frame clones, though not all of them. In the table there are about 590,000 clones, 95% to 96% of which are singletons. This CDR3 contains 13 residues. The germline gives CDR1 PRHDT, CDR2 FYEKMQ (reference sequence). The ends were cut back, 3 bases at V and 9 bases at J, with 12 bases in the middle.

Sequencing was done on a sample of naive CD8+ T cells sorted from blood. This sequence was found in a woman younger than 45 in good health. V and J are TRBV13 and TRBJ2-1, with no clear D. CDR3 amino acids: CASSFSEVAEQFF. The CDR3 nucleotides read TGTGCCAGCAGCTTTTCTGAAGTCGCTGAGCAGTTCTTC.